One T cell receptor beta chain is described in this entry. At one end the junction does not follow the germline gene, possibly because of a read error. Within the sample, other DNA sequences also encode this same CDR3. Regulatory T cells were sorted as CD4+CD25hiCD127low/negative. Unrelated healthy donors provided the controls. The sample originates from a study of B cell selection in AIRE deficiency. The assay was immunoSEQ multiplex PCR, and TCRdb's table has in-frame clones only and misses some. The data show about 18,000 clones, with 90% to 95% seen just once and about 0.9% held by the top ten. CDR3 length equals 15 residues. CDR1 SGHRS and CDR2 YFSETQ come from the germline V gene.

The clonotype originates from a human donor in good health. Source material: CD4+CD25+ Tregs sorted from PBMCs. The V call is TRBV5-1, the J call TRBJ2-3; D remains ambiguous. The CDR3 is CASSLGWYDTDTQYF. Here the CDR3 DNA reads TGTGCCAGCAGCTTGGGTTGGTACGACACAGATACGCAGTATTTT.